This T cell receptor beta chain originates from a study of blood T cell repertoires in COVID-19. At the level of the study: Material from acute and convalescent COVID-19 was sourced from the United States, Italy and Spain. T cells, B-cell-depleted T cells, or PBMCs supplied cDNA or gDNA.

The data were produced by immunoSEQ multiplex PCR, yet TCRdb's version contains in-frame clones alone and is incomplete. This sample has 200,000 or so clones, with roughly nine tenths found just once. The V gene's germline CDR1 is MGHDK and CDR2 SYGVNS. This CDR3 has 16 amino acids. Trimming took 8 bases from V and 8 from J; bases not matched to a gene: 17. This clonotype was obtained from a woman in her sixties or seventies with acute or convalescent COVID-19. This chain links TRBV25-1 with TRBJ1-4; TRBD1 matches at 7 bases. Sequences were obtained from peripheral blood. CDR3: CASSQYGTDEEEKLFF. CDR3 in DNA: TGTGCCAGCTCCCAATATGGGACAGACGAGGAGGAAAAACTGTTTTTT. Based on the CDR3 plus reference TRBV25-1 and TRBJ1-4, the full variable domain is EADIYQTPRYLVIGTGKKITLECSQTMGHDKMYWYQQDPGMELHLIHYSYGVNSTEKGDLSSESTVSRIRTEHFPLTLESARPSHTSQYLCASSQYGTDEEEKLFFGSGTQLSVL.